This is a list of T cell receptor beta chains from one sample in a study of blood T cell repertoires in COVID-19. Method: immunoSEQ multiplex PCR; TCRdb's copy keeps in-frame clones and lacks some. In the table there are about 200,000 clones, more than 75% of which are singletons. Material: peripheral blood. Receptor source: a man aged 40-49 years with active or convalescent COVID-19. The CDR3 runs from the conserved cysteine through the conserved F or W. A D gene is named only where the DNA matches it firmly. A row's size may be missing; if present it is once, few, many or a size class.

clone_size d_call j_call v_call cdr3_nt cdr3_aa
NA TRBD1 TRBJ1-5 TRBV27 TGTGCCAGCAGGGCACAGGGGGCAGGTCAGCCCCAGCATTTT CASRAQGAGQPQHF
NA NA TRBJ2-3 TRBV5-8 TGTGCCAGCAGCTTGAGAACAGATAGCACAGATACGCAGTATTTT CASSLRTDSTDTQYF
NA NA TRBJ2-3 TRBV24-1 TGTGCCACCAGTGATTCTAAGACTCCAGATACGCAGTATTTT CATSDSKTPDTQYF
NA NA TRBJ1-4 TRBV4-1 TGCGCCAGCAGCCAATTGTCCAGGACTAATGAAAAACTGTTTTTT CASSQLSRTNEKLFF
NA TRBD1 TRBJ1-2 TRBV12-5 TGTGCTAGTGGTTTCGGGACAGTGGGCTATGGCTACACCTTC CASGFGTVGYGYTF
NA NA TRBJ1-5 TRBV7-2 TGTGCCAGCAGCCCGGGGGGGCCTCAACTGGGGAATAATCAGCCCCAGCATTTT CASSPGGPQLGNNQPQHF
NA NA TRBJ2-2 TRBV7-3 TGTGCCGGAGCCACGGTCGGGGGCACCGGGGAGCTGTTTTTT CAGATVGGTGELFF
NA NA TRBJ1-1 TRBV11-1 TGTGCCAGCAGCTTGATCGGGAGGGACGTGAACACTGAAGCTTTCTTT CASSLIGRDVNTEAFF
NA NA TRBJ1-1 TRBV18 TGTGCCAGCTCACCACAGGCCGTCGGAGGTACTGAAGCTTTCTTT CASSPQAVGGTEAFF
NA NA TRBJ1-2 TRBV7-9 TGTGCCAGCAGTATGGCCCAGGGTTATGGCTACACCTTC CASSMAQGYGYTF
NA NA TRBJ1-1 TRBV7-2 TGTGCCAGCAGCTTAGCACGGGGAGGAACTGAAGCTTTCTTT CASSLARGGTEAFF
NA TRBD1 TRBJ1-1 TRBV29-1 TGCAGCGTTTCCGGGACAGGGGGAGGATACACTGAAGCTTTCTTT CSVSGTGGGYTEAFF
NA NA TRBJ2-7 TRBV6-5 TGTGCCGCGGCCCTTGGTATGGCTAATGGGGAGCAGTACTTC CAAALGMANGEQYF
NA NA TRBJ2-7 TRBV28 TGTGCCAGCAGTTTAATGAGCGAGCAGTACTTC CASSLMSEQYF
once NA TRBJ1-2 TRBV29-1 TGCAGCGTTGAACGCTCAGGTGCTGGCTACACCTTC CSVERSGAGYTF
NA NA TRBJ1-4 TRBV5-1 TGCGCCAGCAGCTTCGACAGATATGAAAAACTGTTTTTT CASSFDRYEKLFF
NA TRBD2 TRBJ2-7 TRBV27 TGTGCCAGCCACGGTAGCGGGAGCTCCGAGCAGTACTTC CASHGSGSSEQYF